This TCR beta chain was sequenced in a study of cytomegalovirus exposure and HLA in healthy donors. Germline V CDR1 and CDR2: SGHRS, YFSETQ. CDR3 length: 17 amino acids. Trimming removed 2 bases from V and 0 bases from J, with 12 bases in between. Broader study findings: In an earlier analysis, about 87% or about 30%: the productive usage of most TCR beta V segments.

Turning to this clone: What it binds is not known.

The PCR used 60 Vbeta and 13 Jbeta primers. The authors' processing: An analysis performed later counted 72 million or so unique TCR beta chains (around 11 million of them shared). TCRdb keeps only in-frame clones here, not all; method: immunoSEQ multiplex PCR. V, J and clone size derive from that table, while D and trimming were established from the DNA sequence. The table shows roughly 100,000 clones, with about three quarters occurring only once. The chain carries TRBV5-1 and TRBJ2-6; D gene unclear. The material sequenced was PBMCs. This sequence originates from a woman in her forties in good health and CMV-seropositive. CDR3 nucleotide sequence: TGCGCCAGCAGCTTCGAGTTACCGTACTCTGGGGCCAACGTCCTGACTTTC. Amino acid sequence: CASSFELPYSGANVLTF.